Listed below are T cell receptor beta chains from one sample, sequenced in a study of blood T cell repertoires in COVID-19. Profiled with immunoSEQ multiplex PCR; TCRdb holds only in-frame clones, not every one. This table has roughly 280,000 clones, more than 85% appearing once. The sequencing sample was made of PBMCs or T cells enriched from blood (not recorded which). The receptors derive from a man between 35 and 55 years old who had been exposed to COVID-19. Each CDR3 is given with its conserved first and last residue.

V gene,CDR3 protein
TRBV4-1,CASSLGGFVSNQPQHF
TRBV5-1,CASSPGQGVRQPQHF
TRBV4-1,CASSQESPGTAATNEKLFF
TRBV5-5,CASSITTRNTEAFF
TRBV5-6,CASSWGLNEAFF
TRBV3-1/TRBV3-2,CASSPYLTSGRAYEQFF
TRBV5-4,CASSRTSGANEQFF
TRBV5-1,CASSFGGPSNEQFF
TRBV30,CAWSASNTEAFF
TRBV5-1,CASSLGDRVSDEQFF
TRBV5-1,CASSRDRGYSPLHF
TRBV11-1,CASSLRSGVSGGELFF
TRBV27,CASSEAGTAFSYEQYF
TRBV19,CASSAQPTGAGNQPQHF
TRBV30,CAWSSQGNAEAFF
TRBV28,CASSSPGLAGDEQFF
TRBV19,CASSPGTGSNQPQHF
TRBV27,CASSGRDFEGYTF
TRBV11-2,CASSPWASGRILSETQYF
TRBV6-5,CASSYRRAASGNTIYF
TRBV28,CASSDRVREQYF
TRBV18,CASSSIPTSGSSTDTQYF
TRBV7-3,CASSPSLTSPGELFF
TRBV5-8,CASSLPQGLSNQPQHF
TRBV20-1,CLPGNEQFF
TRBV5-1,CASSPGQNNEKLFF
TRBV6-5,CASAGEKQIYGYTF
TRBV4-3,CASSQSTGGTYEQYF
TRBV6-6,CASNLRGGVREAFF
TRBV2,CASSNLGDNAQYF
TRBV5-4,CASGSGLAGGGTGELFF
TRBV12-5,CASGFSGIAGLSGNTIYF
TRBV19,CASSQGNYNEQFF
TRBV20-1,CSASDPRASNQPQHF
TRBV24-1,CATSDPASYEQYF
TRBV30,CAWVQPNYGYTF
TRBV11-2,CASSLEWSPGSSYNEQFF
TRBV30,CAWSDWAQVSGNTIYF
TRBV12-5,CASGDISGGNTGELFF
TRBV12-5,CASGQGSTEAFF
TRBV7-9,CASSLAGSKYNEQFF
TRBV19,CASKGRGGYEQYF
TRBV9,CASSVGGTGGAFF